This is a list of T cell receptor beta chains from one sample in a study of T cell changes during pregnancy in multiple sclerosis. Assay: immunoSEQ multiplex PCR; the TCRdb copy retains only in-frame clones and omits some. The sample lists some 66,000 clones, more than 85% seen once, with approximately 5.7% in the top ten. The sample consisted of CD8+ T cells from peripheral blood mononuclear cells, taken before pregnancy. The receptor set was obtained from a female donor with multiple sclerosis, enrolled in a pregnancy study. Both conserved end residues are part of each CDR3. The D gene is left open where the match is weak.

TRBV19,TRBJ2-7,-,CASSAGTGIAYEQYF
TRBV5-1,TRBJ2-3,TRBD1,CASSLMGQGAPDTQYF
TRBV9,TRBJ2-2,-,CASSVDQTGELFF
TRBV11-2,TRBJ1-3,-,CASSLVGRPGNTIYF
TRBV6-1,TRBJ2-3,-,CASSEALPFHSTDTQYF
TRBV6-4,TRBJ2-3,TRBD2,CASSGVAGGTDTQYF
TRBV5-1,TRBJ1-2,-,CASSEAGGTYGYTF
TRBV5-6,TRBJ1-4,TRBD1,CASSFGTGALGKLFF
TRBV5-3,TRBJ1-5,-,CARSSVGGSNQPQHF
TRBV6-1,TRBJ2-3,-,CASRETGLSTDTQYF
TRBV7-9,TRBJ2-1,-,CASSSGPLNEQFF
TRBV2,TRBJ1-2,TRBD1,CASSEGTGEGYTF
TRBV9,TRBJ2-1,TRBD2,CASSVEASGGHYQFF
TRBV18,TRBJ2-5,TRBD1,CASSPPIGQGETQYF
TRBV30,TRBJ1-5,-,CAWTDGGDNQPQHF
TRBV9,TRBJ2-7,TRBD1,CASSTSGQGVYEQYF
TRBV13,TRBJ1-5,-,CASSQGGKGQPQHF
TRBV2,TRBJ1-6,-,CASSGVAVSPLHF
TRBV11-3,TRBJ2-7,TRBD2,CASSRGTSGLPEQYF
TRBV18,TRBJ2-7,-,CASSPEHRRNSYEQYF
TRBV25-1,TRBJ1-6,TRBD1,CASSEQGADSPLHF
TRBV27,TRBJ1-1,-,CASSLSMDRATNTEAFF
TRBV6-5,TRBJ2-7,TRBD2,CATATSGGHEQYF
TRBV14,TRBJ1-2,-,CASSQSTRIGGYGYTF
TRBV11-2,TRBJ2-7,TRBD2,CASSLESPWTSGGNYEQYF
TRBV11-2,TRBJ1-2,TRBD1,CASSSGGDGYTF
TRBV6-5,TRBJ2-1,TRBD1,CASSYSGQGHNEQFF
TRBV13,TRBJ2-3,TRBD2,CASSLSSGGAWADTQYF
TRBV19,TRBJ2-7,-,CASSILQGAGYEQYF
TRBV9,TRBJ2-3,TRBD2,CASSPRTSGDTDTQYF
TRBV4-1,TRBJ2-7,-,CASSQEAGIYEQYF
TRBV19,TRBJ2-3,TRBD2,CASSILSGGDSDTQYF
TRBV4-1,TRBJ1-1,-,CASSQDPAGVNTEAFF
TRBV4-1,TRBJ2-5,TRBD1,CASSQGDRAETQYF
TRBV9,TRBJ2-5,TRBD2,CASSGGGPQETQYF
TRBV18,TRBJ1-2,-,CASSPSRGQDRSGYTF
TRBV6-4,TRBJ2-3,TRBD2,CASSDRTSGDTDTQYF
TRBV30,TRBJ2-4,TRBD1,CAWGQGNIQYF
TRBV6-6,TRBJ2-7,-,CASSQGGGFYEQYF
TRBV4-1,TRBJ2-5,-,CASSQVTGLETQYF
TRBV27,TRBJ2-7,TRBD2,CASSLRGVTYEQYF
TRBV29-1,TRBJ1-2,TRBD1,CSAGKQGLERNGYTF
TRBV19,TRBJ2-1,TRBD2,CASSPAGGPNNEQFF
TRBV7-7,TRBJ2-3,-,CASSAAMAPPGDTQYF
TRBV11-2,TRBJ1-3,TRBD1,CASSLWRLQGGNTIYF
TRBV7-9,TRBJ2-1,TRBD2,CASSLGGGQEEQFF
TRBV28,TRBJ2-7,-,CASSQFTGYEQYF
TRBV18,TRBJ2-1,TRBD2,CASSRGGDEQFF
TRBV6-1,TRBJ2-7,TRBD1,CASPRTGGSYEQYF
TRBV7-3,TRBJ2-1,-,CASSFGPGGYNEQFF
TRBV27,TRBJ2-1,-,CASSLLLGLGDNEQFF